This T cell receptor (beta chain) stems from a study of blood T cell repertoires in COVID-19. Whole-study context: From the United States, Italy and Spain came samples of acute and convalescent COVID-19.

V was pared by 0 bases and J by 9 bases, with 18 bases between. CDR3 length: 16 residues. The germline CDR1 and CDR2 sequences are MNHEY and SVGAGI. Original data processing: Amplified reference gene primers provided the basis for estimating nucleated cell counts. TCRdb's copy holds only in-frame clones and misses some; the assay was immunoSEQ multiplex PCR. V and J calls and clone size are given by that table; D and trimming were obtained from the DNA. The data contain a few hundred thousand clones, approximately 86% of them seen just once; the ten biggest clones take up 7.1%. The source material was peripheral blood. This clonotype was sampled from a woman between 65 and 79 years old with active or convalescent COVID-19. The chain links TRBV6-5 to TRBJ2-1; a possible D gene is TRBD1 (6 bases). In nucleotides, the CDR3 is TGTGCCAGCAGTTACTCTTCGGGAAGGGGGAAGGGTGAGCAGTTCTTC. Amino acids: CASSYSSGRGKGEQFF.